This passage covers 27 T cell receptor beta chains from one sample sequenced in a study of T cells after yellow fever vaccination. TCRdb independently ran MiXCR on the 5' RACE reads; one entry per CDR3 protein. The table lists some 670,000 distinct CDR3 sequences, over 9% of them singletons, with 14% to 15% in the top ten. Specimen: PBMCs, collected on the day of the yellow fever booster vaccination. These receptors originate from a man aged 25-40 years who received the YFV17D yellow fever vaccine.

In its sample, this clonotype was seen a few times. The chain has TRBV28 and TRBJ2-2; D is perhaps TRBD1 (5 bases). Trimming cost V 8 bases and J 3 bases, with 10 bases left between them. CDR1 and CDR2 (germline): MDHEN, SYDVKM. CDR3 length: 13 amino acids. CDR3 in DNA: TGTGCCAGCTACCTCAGGGACACCGGGGAGCTGTTTTTT. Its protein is CASYLRDTGELFF.

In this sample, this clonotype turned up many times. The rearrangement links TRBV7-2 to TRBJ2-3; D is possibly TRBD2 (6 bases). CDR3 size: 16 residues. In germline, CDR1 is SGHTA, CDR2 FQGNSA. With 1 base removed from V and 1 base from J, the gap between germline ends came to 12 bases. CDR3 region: CASSLERASGTDTQYF. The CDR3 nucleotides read TGTGCCAGCAGCTTAGAGAGAGCTAGCGGCACAGATACGCAGTATTTT.

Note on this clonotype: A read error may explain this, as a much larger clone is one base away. CDR3 nucleotides: TGTACCAGCAGTCCCGCGGTAGATACGCAGTATTTT. Encoded protein: CTSSPAVDTQYF. V gene TRBV28 combines with J gene TRBJ2-3; D is ambiguous. The CDR3 is made up of 12 amino acids. Looked up from germline, CDR1 is MDHEN and CDR2 is SYDVKM.

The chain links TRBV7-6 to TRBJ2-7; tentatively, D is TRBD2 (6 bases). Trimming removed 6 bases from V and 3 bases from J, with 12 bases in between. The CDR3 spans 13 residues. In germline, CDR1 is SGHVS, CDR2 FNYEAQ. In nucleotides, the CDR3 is TGTGCCAGCAGTATACTGGGGGGCTACGAGCAGTACTTC. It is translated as CASSILGGYEQYF. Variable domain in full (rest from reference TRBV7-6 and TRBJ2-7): GAGVSQSPRYKVTKRGQDVALRCDPISGHVSLYWYRQALGQGPEFLTYFNYEAQQDKSGLPNDRFSAERPEGSISTLTIQRTEQRDSAMYRCASSILGGYEQYFGPGTRLTVT.

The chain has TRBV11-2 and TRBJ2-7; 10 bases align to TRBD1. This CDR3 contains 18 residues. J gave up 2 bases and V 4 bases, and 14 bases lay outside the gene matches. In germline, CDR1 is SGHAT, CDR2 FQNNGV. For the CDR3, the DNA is TGTGCCAGCAGCTCTATTAGATGGGGACAGGGGCCCACCTACGAGCAGTACTTC. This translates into CASSSIRWGQGPTYEQYF.

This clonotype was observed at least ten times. DNA of the CDR3: TGTGCCAGCAGCCGGGACACCGTCGAGCAGTACTTC. This encodes CASSRDTVEQYF. The chain is built from TRBV6-5 and TRBJ2-7, with a weak D call TRBD1 (6 bases). CDR3 length equals 12 residues. Trimming removed 6 bases from V and 6 bases from J, with 12 bases in between. From germline, CDR1 is MNHEY and CDR2 SVGAGI.

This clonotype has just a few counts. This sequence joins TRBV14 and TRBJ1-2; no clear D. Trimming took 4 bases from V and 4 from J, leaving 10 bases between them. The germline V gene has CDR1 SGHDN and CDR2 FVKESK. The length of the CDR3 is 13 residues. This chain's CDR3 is CASSPRSPYGYTF. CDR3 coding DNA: TGTGCCAGCAGCCCCCGGAGTCCCTATGGCTACACCTTC. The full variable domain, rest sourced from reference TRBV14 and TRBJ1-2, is EAGVTQFPSHSVIEKGQTVTLRCDPISGHDNLYWYRRVMGKEIKFLLHFVKESKQDESGMPNNRFLAERTGGTYSTLKVQPAELEDSGVYFCASSPRSPYGYTFGSGTRLTVV.

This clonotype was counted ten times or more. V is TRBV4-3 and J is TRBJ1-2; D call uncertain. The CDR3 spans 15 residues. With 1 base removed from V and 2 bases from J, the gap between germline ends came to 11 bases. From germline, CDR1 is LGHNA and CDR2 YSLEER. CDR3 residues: CASSQAAGRNYGYTF. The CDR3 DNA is TGCGCCAGCAGCCAAGCGGCGGGCCGGAACTATGGCTACACCTTC.

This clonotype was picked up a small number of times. This CDR3 reads CASSPPSTQGYGETQYF. CDR3 DNA: TGTGCCAGCTCACCACCATCAACCCAGGGTTATGGCGAGACCCAGTACTTC. The genes are TRBV18 and TRBJ2-5; D possibly corresponds to TRBD1 (5 bases). The CDR3 runs 17 residues. Germline CDR1 is KGHSH and CDR2 is LQKENI. V lost 0 bases to trimming and J lost 5 bases, with 19 bases between them.

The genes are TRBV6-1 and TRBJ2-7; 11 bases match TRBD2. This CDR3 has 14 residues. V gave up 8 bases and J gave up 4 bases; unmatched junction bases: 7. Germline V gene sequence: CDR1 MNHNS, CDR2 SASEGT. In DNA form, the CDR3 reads TGTGCCAGCGGAACTAGCGGGAGTCTTTACGAGCAGTACTTC. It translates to CASGTSGSLYEQYF.

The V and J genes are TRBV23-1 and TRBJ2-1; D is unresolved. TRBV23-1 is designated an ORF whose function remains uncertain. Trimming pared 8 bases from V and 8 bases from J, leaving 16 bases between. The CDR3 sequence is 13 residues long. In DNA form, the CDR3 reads TGCGCCAGCTGCCAGCACATGAGCCATGAGCAGTTCTTC. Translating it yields CASCQHMSHEQFF.

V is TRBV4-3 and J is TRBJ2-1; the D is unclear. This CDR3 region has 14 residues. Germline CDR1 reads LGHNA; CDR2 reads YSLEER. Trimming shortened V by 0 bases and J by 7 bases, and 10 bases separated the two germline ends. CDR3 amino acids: CASSQDMIANEQFF. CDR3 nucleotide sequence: TGCGCCAGCAGCCAAGATATGATCGCTAATGAGCAGTTCTTC.

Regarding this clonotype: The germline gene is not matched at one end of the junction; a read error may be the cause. CDR3 sequence reads: CASSLEEWDRATF. DNA of the CDR3: TGTGCCAGCAGCTTAGAGGAGTGGGACAGGGCGACCTTT. The chain is built from TRBV7-2 and TRBJ1-6; 9 bases map to TRBD1. Germline lookup yields CDR1 SGHTA and CDR2 FQGNSA. CDR3 length equals 13 residues.

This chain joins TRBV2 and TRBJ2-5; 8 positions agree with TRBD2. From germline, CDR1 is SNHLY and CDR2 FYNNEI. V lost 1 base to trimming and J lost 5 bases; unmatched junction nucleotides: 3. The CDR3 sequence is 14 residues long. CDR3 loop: CASSEVGLGETQYF. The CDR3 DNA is TGTGCCAGCAGTGAAGTGGGACTAGGGGAGACCCAGTACTTC.

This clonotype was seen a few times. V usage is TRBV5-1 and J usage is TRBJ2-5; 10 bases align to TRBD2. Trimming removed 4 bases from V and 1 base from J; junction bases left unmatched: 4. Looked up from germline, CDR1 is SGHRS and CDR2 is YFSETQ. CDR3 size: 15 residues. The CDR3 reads CASSITSGAQETQYF. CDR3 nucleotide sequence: TGCGCCAGCAGCATAACTAGCGGGGCCCAAGAGACCCAGTACTTC.

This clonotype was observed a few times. The chain's CDR3 is CASSLGGAREQYF. In DNA, the CDR3 is TGCGCCAGCAGCTTGGGCGGAGCGCGAGAGCAGTACTTC. This chain uses TRBV5-1 with TRBJ2-7; D not resolved. This CDR3 region has 13 residues. Germline V lookup: CDR1 SGHRS, CDR2 YFSETQ. Deletions cut 0 bases from V and 7 bases from J, with 11 bases between.

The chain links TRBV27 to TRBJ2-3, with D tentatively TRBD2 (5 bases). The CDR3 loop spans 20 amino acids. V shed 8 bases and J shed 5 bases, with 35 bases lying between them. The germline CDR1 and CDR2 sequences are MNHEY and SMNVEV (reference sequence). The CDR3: CASPKTWPTNTPRRGDTQYF. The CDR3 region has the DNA TGTGCCAGCCCCAAAACGTGGCCGACCAATACTCCCCGACGGGGAGATACGCAGTATTTT.

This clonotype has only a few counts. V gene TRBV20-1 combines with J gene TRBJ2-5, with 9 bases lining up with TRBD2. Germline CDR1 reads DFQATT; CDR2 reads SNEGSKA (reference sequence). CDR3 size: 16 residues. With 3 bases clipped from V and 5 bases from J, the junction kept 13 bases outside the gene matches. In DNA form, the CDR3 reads TGCAGTGCTAGTCCCCTAGCGGGACGGGAGCGGGAGACCCAGTACTTC. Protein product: CSASPLAGRERETQYF.

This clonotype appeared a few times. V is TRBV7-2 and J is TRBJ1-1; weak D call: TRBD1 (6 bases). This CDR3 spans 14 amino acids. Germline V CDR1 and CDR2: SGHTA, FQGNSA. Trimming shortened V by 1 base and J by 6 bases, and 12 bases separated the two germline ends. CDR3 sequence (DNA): TGTGCCAGCAGCTTAGAGGGGGGTGTAGCTGAAGCTTTCTTT. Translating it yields CASSLEGGVAEAFF.

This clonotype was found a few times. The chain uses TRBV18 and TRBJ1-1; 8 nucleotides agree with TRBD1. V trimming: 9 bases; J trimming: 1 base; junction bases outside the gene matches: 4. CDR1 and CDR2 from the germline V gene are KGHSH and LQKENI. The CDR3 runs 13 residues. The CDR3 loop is CASRQGPNTEAFF. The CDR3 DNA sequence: TGTGCCAGTCGACAGGGGCCGAACACTGAAGCTTTCTTT.

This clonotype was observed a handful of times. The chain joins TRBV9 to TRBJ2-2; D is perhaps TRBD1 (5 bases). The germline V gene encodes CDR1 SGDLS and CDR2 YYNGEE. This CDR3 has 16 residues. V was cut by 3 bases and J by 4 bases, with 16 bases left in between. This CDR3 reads CASSARTQSTTGELFF. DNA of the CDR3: TGTGCCAGCAGCGCGAGGACACAATCGACCACCGGGGAGCTGTTTTTT.

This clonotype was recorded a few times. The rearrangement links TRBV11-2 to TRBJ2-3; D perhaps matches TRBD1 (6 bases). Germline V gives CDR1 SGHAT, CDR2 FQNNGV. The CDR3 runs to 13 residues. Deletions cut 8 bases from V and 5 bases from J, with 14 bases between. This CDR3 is CASHQAGEDTQYF. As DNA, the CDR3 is TGTGCCAGCCACCAGGCAGGGGAAGATACGCAGTATTTT.

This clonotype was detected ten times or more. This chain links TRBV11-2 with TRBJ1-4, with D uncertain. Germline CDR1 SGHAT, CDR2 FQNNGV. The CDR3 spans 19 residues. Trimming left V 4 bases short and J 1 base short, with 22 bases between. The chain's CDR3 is CASSSLPSGGRGTNEKLFF. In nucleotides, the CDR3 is TGTGCCAGCAGCTCCCTCCCCTCGGGCGGGCGAGGAACTAATGAAAAACTGTTTTTT.

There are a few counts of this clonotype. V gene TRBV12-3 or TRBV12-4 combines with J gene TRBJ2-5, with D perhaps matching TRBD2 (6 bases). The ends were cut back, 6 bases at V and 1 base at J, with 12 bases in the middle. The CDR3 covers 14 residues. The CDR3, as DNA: TGTGCCAGCAGGCCGGGACTTCTCCAAGAGACCCAGTACTTC. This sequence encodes CASRPGLLQETQYF.

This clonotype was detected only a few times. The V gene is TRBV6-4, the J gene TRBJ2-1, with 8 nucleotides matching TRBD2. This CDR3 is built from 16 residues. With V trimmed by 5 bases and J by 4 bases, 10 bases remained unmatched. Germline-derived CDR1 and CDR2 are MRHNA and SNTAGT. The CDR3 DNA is TGTGCCAGCAGTCCCCTAAGCGGGAGCGGGTACAATGAGCAGTTCTTC. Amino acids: CASSPLSGSGYNEQFF.

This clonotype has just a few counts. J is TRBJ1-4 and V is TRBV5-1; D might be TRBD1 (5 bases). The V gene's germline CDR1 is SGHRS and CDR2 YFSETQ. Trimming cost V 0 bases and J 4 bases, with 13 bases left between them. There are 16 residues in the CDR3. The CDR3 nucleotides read TGCGCCAGCAGCTTGGCCTCGGGGCGGGGTAATGAAAAACTGTTTTTT. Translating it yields CASSLASGRGNEKLFF.

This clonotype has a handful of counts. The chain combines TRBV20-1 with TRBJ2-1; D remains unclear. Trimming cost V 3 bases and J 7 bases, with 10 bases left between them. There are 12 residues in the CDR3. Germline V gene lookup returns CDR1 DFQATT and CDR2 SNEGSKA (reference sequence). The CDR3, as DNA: TGCAGTGCTAGCCAGAATGGAAATGAGCAGTTCTTC. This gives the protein CSASQNGNEQFF.